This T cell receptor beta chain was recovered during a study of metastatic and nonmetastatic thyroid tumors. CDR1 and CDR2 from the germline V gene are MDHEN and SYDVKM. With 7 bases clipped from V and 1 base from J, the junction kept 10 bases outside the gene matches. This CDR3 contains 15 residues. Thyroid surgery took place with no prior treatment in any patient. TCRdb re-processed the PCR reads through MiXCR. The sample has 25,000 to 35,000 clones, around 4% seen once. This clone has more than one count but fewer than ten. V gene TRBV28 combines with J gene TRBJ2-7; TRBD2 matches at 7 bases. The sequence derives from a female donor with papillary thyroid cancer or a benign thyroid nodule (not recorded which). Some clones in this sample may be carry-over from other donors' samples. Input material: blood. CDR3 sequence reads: CASNVAGLLSYEQYF. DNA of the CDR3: TGTGCCAGCAATGTAGCGGGTTTACTATCCTACGAGCAGTACTTC.